The clone carrying this T cell receptor beta chain came up a few times. This specimen comes from a study of blood T cells in healthy people across ages. Germline V gene sequence: CDR1 DFQATT, CDR2 SNEGSKA (reference sequence). V lost 3 bases and J 1 base, leaving 10 bases between the germline ends. The CDR3 length is 13 residues. A second roughly 6 to 11 cycle PCR used barcoded and J-beta primers. Every cDNA was tagged by a template-switch adaptor with 12 random nucleotides. TCRdb itself ran the 5' RACE reads through MiXCR, one entry per CDR3 protein. This sample has almost 1 million distinct CDR3 sequences, with roughly 47% found just once.

The TCR was taken from a woman between 55 and 75 years old in good health. The rearrangement uses TRBV20-1 and TRBJ2-7; possible D gene TRBD2, 6 bases. The specimen sequenced was blood. The CDR3 coding sequence is TGCAGTGCTAGTATGGGGAGGTCCTACGAGCAGTACTTC. This encodes CSASMGRSYEQYF.